A single sample is the source of the 30 T cell receptor beta chains below, sequenced in a study of multiple sclerosis patients with progressive multifocal leukoencephalopathy. Time point noted: time of PML onset. The protocol was immunoSEQ multiplex PCR, while the TCRdb copy is restricted to in-frame clones and leaves out a portion. The sample consists of roughly 28,000 clones, around 83% of them appearing once. The sequencing here drew on PBMCs, taken from a patient treated with natalizumab. The receptors were gathered from a woman aged 25 to 39 with progressive multifocal leukoencephalopathy.

The chain couples TRBV7-2 to TRBJ2-3, with 13 bases that match TRBD2. This CDR3 has 16 residues. The V segment lost 4 bases and the J segment 5 bases; nucleotides outside the gene matches: 6. Per the germline V gene, CDR1 is SGHTA and CDR2 is FQGNSA. The CDR3 spells CASSSRLAGGRDTQYF. In nucleotides, the CDR3 is TGTGCCAGCAGCTCGCGACTAGCGGGGGGAAGAGATACGCAGTATTTT.

About this clone: Other nucleotide sequences in the sample specify the same CDR3. The chain joins TRBV19 to TRBJ1-1, with D possibly matching TRBD1 (5 bases). Trimming removed 3 bases from V and 3 bases from J, with 8 bases in between. Per germline, CDR1 LNHDA and CDR2 SQIVND (reference sequence). CDR3 length: 13 amino acids. The CDR3 loop is CASSITGDTEAFF. The CDR3 DNA reads as TGTGCCAGTAGTATTACAGGTGACACTGAAGCTTTCTTT.

The chain uses TRBV4-2 and TRBJ2-1; D is uncertain. The V and J ends lost 1 base and 5 bases respectively, with 12 bases between them. CDR3 length: 15 amino acids. Germline CDR1 is LGHNA and CDR2 is YNFKEQ. CDR3 in amino acids: CASSQAFPGDNEQFF. CDR3 DNA sequence: TGTGCCAGCAGCCAAGCGTTTCCGGGTGACAATGAGCAGTTCTTC.

The V call is TRBV2, the J call TRBJ2-7, with 7 bases matching TRBD2. J was trimmed by 7 bases and V by 0 bases; bases with no gene match: 6. The germline gives CDR1 SNHLY, CDR2 FYNNEI. The CDR3 is made up of 14 amino acids. The CDR3 coding sequence is TGTGCCAGCAGTGAAGCGGCGGGAGCTCGGGAGCAGTACTTC. It encodes CASSEAAGAREQYF. The variable domain in full, with the rest retrieved from reference TRBV2 and TRBJ2-7, is EPEVTQTPSHQVTQMGQEVILRCVPISNHLYFYWYRQILGQKVEFLVSFYNNEISEKSEIFDDQFSVERPDGSNFTLKIRSTKLEDSAMYFCASSEAAGAREQYFGPGTRLTVT.

This chain links TRBV9 with TRBJ2-1; 8 positions match TRBD2. The CDR3 consists of 15 residues. CDR1 is SGDLS and CDR2 is YYNGEE in the germline V gene. After removal of 2 bases from V and 5 bases from J, the junction contained 6 bases not matched to a gene. Here the CDR3 DNA reads TGTGCCAGCAGCGTGTCAGGGACTAGTAACAATGAGCAGTTCTTC. Translated: CASSVSGTSNNEQFF.

This chain joins TRBV2 and TRBJ2-5; TRBD1 agrees at 8 bases. Matching the DNA end better, TRBJ2-7 makes the J call doubtful. The CDR3 runs 15 residues. CDR1 SNHLY and CDR2 FYNNEI come from the germline V gene. CDR3 sequence reads: CASSTGQGLTYEQYF. The CDR3, as DNA: TGTGCCAGCAGTACCGGACAGGGTTTGACCTACGAGCAGTACTTC.

The V call is TRBV6-1, the J call TRBJ1-4; D perhaps matches TRBD1 (6 bases). The CDR3 totals 16 residues. V lost 3 bases, J lost 4 bases, and 15 bases lay in between. Germline loops: CDR1 MNHNS, CDR2 SASEGT. The CDR3 nucleotides are TGTGCCAGCAGTGATTCCGGGACAAGGTATAATGAAAAACTGTTTTTT. Translation gives CASSDSGTRYNEKLFF.

The chain is built from TRBV13 and TRBJ2-7; no definite D call. The V end was cut by 0 bases, the J end by 0 bases, with 6 bases between. Germline CDR1 and CDR2: PRHDT and FYEKMQ (reference sequence). The CDR3 sequence is 14 residues long. Written as DNA, the CDR3 is TGTGCCAGCAGCTTAGGGGGCGTCTCCTACGAGCAGTACTTC. It is translated as CASSLGGVSYEQYF.

The CDR3 sequence is CASRLQGDTGELFF. For the CDR3, the DNA is TGTGCCAGCAGGTTACAGGGGGACACCGGGGAGCTGTTTTTT. The chain employs TRBV25-1 and TRBJ2-2, with 8 bases aligning to TRBD1. This CDR3 is built from 14 residues. The V and J ends lost 6 bases and 3 bases, in that order; junction bases with no gene match: 3. Germline lookup yields CDR1 MGHDK and CDR2 SYGVNS.

A single count supports this clone. This chain connects TRBV7-2 to TRBJ2-3, with D possibly matching TRBD2 (6 bases). Trimming took 3 bases from V and 2 from J, leaving 12 bases between them. This CDR3 contains 15 residues. The germline V gene has CDR1 SGHTA and CDR2 FQGNSA. Here the CDR3 reads CASSFGGGDTDTQYF. For the CDR3, the DNA is TGTGCCAGCAGCTTCGGCGGAGGGGACACAGATACGCAGTATTTT.

V and J are TRBV7-8 and TRBJ2-5, with 14 bases matching TRBD2. V lost 2 bases, J lost 5 bases, and 7 bases stayed unmatched. Per the germline V gene, CDR1 is SGHVS and CDR2 is FQNEAQ. CDR3 size: 17 residues. This CDR3 reads CASSLPTSGRAKETQYF. CDR3 coding DNA: TGTGCCAGCAGCTTACCGACTAGCGGGAGGGCCAAGGAGACCCAGTACTTC.

The chain joins TRBV19 to TRBJ2-3; D may be TRBD2 (7 bases). Germline values: CDR1 LNHDA, CDR2 SQIVND (reference sequence). The CDR3 has 15 amino acids. Trimming left V 5 bases short and J 2 bases short, with 14 bases between. The CDR3 loop is CASSVAGAHTDTQYF. In DNA, the CDR3 is TGTGCCAGTAGTGTGGCGGGGGCGCACACAGATACGCAGTATTTT.

The rearrangement uses TRBV29-1 and TRBJ1-2; the D is unclear. Looked up from germline, CDR1 is SQVTM and CDR2 is ANQGSEA. V was pared by 1 base and J by 8 bases, with 17 bases between. This CDR3 comprises 14 residues. CDR3 DNA: TGCAGCGTTGAAGTTTTAGTTAACTCTTGGGGCTACACCTTC. It codes for CSVEVLVNSWGYTF.

The rearrangement links TRBV4-3 to TRBJ1-2; 8 nucleotides agree with TRBD1. V gave up 4 bases and J gave up 0 bases; unmatched junction bases: 7. The CDR3 has 16 residues. CDR1 and CDR2 (germline): LGHNA, YSLEER. CDR3 protein: CASSPRDRSPNYGYTF. In DNA form, the CDR3 reads TGCGCCAGCAGCCCGAGGGACAGGAGTCCTAACTATGGCTACACCTTC.

The chain employs TRBV5-4 and TRBJ2-3, with D maybe TRBD2 (5 bases). The length of the CDR3 is 13 residues. CDR1 and CDR2 from the germline V gene are SGHNT and YYREEE (reference sequence). The V end lost 3 bases, the J end lost 1 base, and 6 bases lay between the germline ends. This CDR3 is CASSWRGTDTQYF. As DNA, the CDR3 is TGTGCCAGCAGCTGGCGGGGCACAGATACGCAGTATTTT.

The chain has TRBV9 and TRBJ1-1; TRBD1 is a possible D gene (5 bases). Looked up from germline, CDR1 is SGDLS and CDR2 is YYNGEE. This CDR3 has 15 residues. The V and J ends lost 0 bases and 0 bases respectively, with 9 bases between them. The DNA for the CDR3 is TGTGCCAGCAGCGTAGAAGCAGGGATGAACACTGAAGCTTTCTTT. Translating it yields CASSVEAGMNTEAFF.

The DNA for the CDR3 is TGTGCCAGTAGGCCCGACCGGGAGGGCCTCAATGAGCAGTTCTTC. Translated, it gives CASRPDREGLNEQFF. The V and J genes are TRBV19 and TRBJ2-1, with 8 bases fitting TRBD2. There are 15 residues in the CDR3. Per the germline V gene, CDR1 is LNHDA and CDR2 is SQIVND (reference sequence). V was pared by 6 bases and J by 6 bases, with 10 bases of the junction left unmatched.

This clone was counted a single time. The chain uses TRBV4-1 and TRBJ2-3, with unresolved D. The CDR3 extends over 15 amino acids. Trimming shortened V by 1 base and J by 0 bases, and 8 bases separated the two germline ends. Germline CDR1 and CDR2: MGHRA and YSYEKL. The CDR3 region is CASSQALPSTDTQYF. The CDR3 DNA is TGCGCCAGCAGCCAAGCTTTACCCAGCACAGATACGCAGTATTTT.

This sequence joins TRBV5-1 and TRBJ2-1, with D maybe TRBD2 (6 bases). The CDR3 spans 15 residues. Germline assignment: CDR1 SGHRS and CDR2 YFSETQ. Trimming removed 0 bases from V and 8 bases from J, with 15 bases in between. The CDR3 loop reads CASSLVGAERDEQFF. CDR3 sequence (DNA): TGCGCCAGCAGCTTGGTAGGGGCCGAGCGGGATGAGCAGTTCTTC.

The chain joins TRBV10-3 to TRBJ2-7; 13 bases agree with TRBD2. Germline lookup yields CDR1 ENHRY and CDR2 SYGVKD. The CDR3 consists of 14 residues. The V segment lost 6 bases and the J segment 2 bases; nucleotides outside the gene matches: 1. The CDR3 loop is CAIRGTSGTYEQYF. CDR3 nucleotides: TGTGCCATCAGGGGGACTAGCGGGACCTACGAGCAGTACTTC.

The gene calls are TRBV19 and TRBJ1-1; no clear D. Trimming removed 5 bases at V and 0 bases at J, with 7 bases between. The CDR3 covers 13 residues. From germline, CDR1 is LNHDA and CDR2 SQIVND (reference sequence). As DNA, the CDR3 is TGTGCCAGTAGTCGGTTTATGAACACTGAAGCTTTCTTT. Translating it yields CASSRFMNTEAFF.

The CDR3 loop is CASSLVANTGELFF. CDR3 in DNA: TGCGCCAGCAGCTTGGTGGCGAACACCGGGGAGCTGTTTTTT. V is TRBV5-1 and J is TRBJ2-2; D is undetermined. Trimming shortened V by 0 bases and J by 0 bases, and 3 bases separated the two germline ends. Germline CDR1 reads SGHRS; CDR2 reads YFSETQ. There are 14 residues in the CDR3. The full variable domain, in which reference TRBV5-1 and TRBJ2-2 provide the parts outside the CDR3, is KAGVTQTPRYLIKTRGQQVTLSCSPISGHRSVSWYQQTPGQGLQFLFEYFSETQRNKGNFPGRFSGRQFSNSRSEMNVSTLELGDSALYLCASSLVANTGELFFGEGSRLTVL.

The chain uses TRBV28 and TRBJ2-5; the D gene is possibly TRBD1 (6 bases). The assigned J gene may be wrong: the sequence end matches TRBJ2-7 better. The CDR3 spans 15 residues. CDR1 is MDHEN and CDR2 is SYDVKM in the germline V gene. In DNA form, the CDR3 reads TGTGCCAGCAGAGACTCCCAGGGGTTCTTCTACGAGCAGTACTTC. Its translation: CASRDSQGFFYEQYF.

The gene calls are TRBV11-2 and TRBJ2-7, with a weak D call TRBD2 (7 bases). Per germline, CDR1 SGHAT and CDR2 FQNNGV. Trimming cost V 5 bases and J 6 bases, with 17 bases left between them. This CDR3 has 14 amino acids. The chain's CDR3 is CASSPFGGAREQYF. In nucleotides, the CDR3 is TGTGCCAGCAGCCCATTTGGGGGGGCACGCGAGCAGTACTTC.

The rearrangement links TRBV13 to TRBJ1-1; D is ambiguous. The V end was cut by 2 bases, the J end by 6 bases, with 10 bases between. The CDR3 covers 13 residues. Germline CDR1 and CDR2: PRHDT and FYEKMQ (reference sequence). CDR3 in DNA: TGTGCCAGCAGCTTACGCCTCAGGCCTGAAGCTTTCTTT. This codes for CASSLRLRPEAFF.

J is TRBJ2-5 and V is TRBV7-2; perhaps TRBD2 as D (5 bases). Germline-derived CDR1 and CDR2 are SGHTA and FQGNSA. V was clipped by 3 bases and J by 3 bases, with 8 bases between them. The CDR3 extends over 13 amino acids. The CDR3 sequence: CASSFGVEETQYF. CDR3 coding DNA: TGTGCCAGCAGCTTCGGGGTGGAAGAGACCCAGTACTTC.

The rearrangement links TRBV11-2 to TRBJ2-5, with a weak D call TRBD1 (7 bases). The CDR3 length is 14 residues. Per the germline V gene, CDR1 is SGHAT and CDR2 is FQNNGV. Trimming removed 4 bases at V and 5 bases at J, with 14 bases between. The DNA for the CDR3 is TGTGCCAGCAGCTCCAGGGGGGCGGGGGAGACCCAGTACTTC. Residues: CASSSRGAGETQYF. Using reference TRBV11-2 and TRBJ2-5 for the parts outside the CDR3, the full variable domain is EAGVAQSPRYKIIEKRQSVAFWCNPISGHATLYWYQQILGQGPKLLIQFQNNGVVDDSQLPKDRFSAERLKGVDSTLKIQPAKLEDSAVYLCASSSRGAGETQYFGPGTRLLVL.

This sequence joins TRBV7-2 and TRBJ2-1; tentative D call: TRBD2 (6 bases). CDR1 SGHTA and CDR2 FQGNSA come from the germline V gene. The CDR3 covers 15 residues. V gave up 5 bases and J gave up 4 bases, with 15 bases separating them. CDR3 protein: CASSLVVAAYNEQFF. CDR3 nucleotide sequence: TGTGCCAGCAGCCTGGTGGTAGCGGCTTACAATGAGCAGTTCTTC.

This chain connects TRBV29-1 to TRBJ2-5; unclear D gene. Trimming left V 1 base short and J 1 base short, with 16 bases between. Germline loops: CDR1 SQVTM, CDR2 ANQGSEA. The CDR3 has 16 residues. The CDR3 spells CSVEGVRNDFQETQYF. CDR3 nucleotides: TGCAGCGTTGAAGGGGTGCGGAACGACTTCCAAGAGACCCAGTACTTC.

This clone was detected once. At one end, the junction sequence differs from germline, possibly due to a read error. This rearrangement joins TRBV6-5 to TRBJ2-7, with D perhaps matching TRBD1 or TRBD2 (6 bases each). The CDR3 has 16 residues. CDR1 is MNHEY and CDR2 is SVGAGI in the germline V gene. In nucleotides, the CDR3 is TGTGCCAGCAGGTACTCGATTACCGGGGGCCTCTACGAGCAGTACTTC. Amino acid sequence: CASRYSITGGLYEQYF.